The entry below describes one T cell receptor (beta chain). Generated by immunoSEQ multiplex PCR, the TCRdb table keeps only in-frame clones and is missing some. The sample lists 250,000 to 350,000 clones, 65% to 85% occurring once. The data derive from a study of blood T cell repertoires in COVID-19. Study at large: Nucleic acid was either cDNA or gDNA, and it came from T cells, B-cell-depleted T cells, or PBMCs.

CDR3 length: 15 residues. Trimming cost V 2 bases and J 0 bases, with 11 bases left between them. Germline V gene sequence: CDR1 GTSNPN, CDR2 SVGIG (reference sequence). The Seattle site enrolled patients during active infection and followed them longitudinally. J is TRBJ1-3 and V is TRBV30, with a tentative D call TRBD1 (6 bases). Sequenced material: peripheral blood. The origin of this receptor is a human donor with COVID-19, enrolled during active disease. The donor label of this sample is uncertain. The CDR3 DNA is TGTGCCTGGAGTCGACAGGCGTTCTCTGGAAACACCATATATTTT. It translates to CAWSRQAFSGNTIYF.